The TCR beta chain described here comes from a study of T cell repertoires in cytomegalovirus infection. Study as a whole: Researchers turned to recently identified HLA-C-restricted CMV epitopes as well as well-studied HLA-B-restricted ones. CMV infection together with matching HLA type was indicated by public TCR beta signatures.

With respect to this clonotype: Its specificity is not known.

J was trimmed by 7 bases and V by 3 bases; bases with no gene match: 11. The CDR3 spans 16 residues. Germline V gene lookup returns CDR1 MNHNS and CDR2 SASEGT. TCRdb passed the reads through MiXCR, listing each CDR3 protein once. In the table there are 70,000 to 85,000 distinct CDR3 sequences, about 40% of which are singletons. Sequencing was performed on CD8+ T cells from cultured PBMCs, taken from culture after CMV antigen stimulation. This chain links TRBV6-1 with TRBJ2-5, with 10 bases identical to TRBD2. This receptor was obtained from a human donor in good health (CMV status not recorded). Some clones in this sample may be carry-over from other donors' samples. DNA of the CDR3: TGTGCCAGCAGTGAGGTGCTAGCGGGGGACCTGGGGACCCAGTACTTC. Its protein is CASSEVLAGDLGTQYF.